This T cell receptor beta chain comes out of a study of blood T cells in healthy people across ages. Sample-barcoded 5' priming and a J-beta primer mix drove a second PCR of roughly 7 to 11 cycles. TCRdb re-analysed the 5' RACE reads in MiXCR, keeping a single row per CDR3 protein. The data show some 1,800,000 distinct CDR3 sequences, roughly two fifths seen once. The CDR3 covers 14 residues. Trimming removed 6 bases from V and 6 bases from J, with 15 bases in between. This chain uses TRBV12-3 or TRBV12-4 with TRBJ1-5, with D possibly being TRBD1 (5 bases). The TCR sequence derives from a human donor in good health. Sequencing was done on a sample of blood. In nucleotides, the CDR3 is TGTGCCAGCAGCCTTAAGGGGTCCGGTCAGCCCCAGCATTTT. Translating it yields CASSLKGSGQPQHF.